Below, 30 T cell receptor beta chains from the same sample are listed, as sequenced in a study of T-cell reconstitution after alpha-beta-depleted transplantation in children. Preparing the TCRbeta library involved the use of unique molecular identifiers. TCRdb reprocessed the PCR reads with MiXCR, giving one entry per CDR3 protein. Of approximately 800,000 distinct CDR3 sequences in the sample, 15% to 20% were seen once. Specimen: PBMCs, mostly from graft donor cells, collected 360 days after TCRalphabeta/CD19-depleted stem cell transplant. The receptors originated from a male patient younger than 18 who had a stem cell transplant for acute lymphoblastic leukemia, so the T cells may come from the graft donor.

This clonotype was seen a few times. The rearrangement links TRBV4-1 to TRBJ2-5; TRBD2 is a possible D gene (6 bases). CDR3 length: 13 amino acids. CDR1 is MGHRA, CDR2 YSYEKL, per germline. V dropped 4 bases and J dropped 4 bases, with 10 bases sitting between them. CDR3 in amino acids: CASSRSLAETQYF. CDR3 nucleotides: TGCGCCAGCAGCCGCTCACTAGCAGAGACCCAGTACTTC.

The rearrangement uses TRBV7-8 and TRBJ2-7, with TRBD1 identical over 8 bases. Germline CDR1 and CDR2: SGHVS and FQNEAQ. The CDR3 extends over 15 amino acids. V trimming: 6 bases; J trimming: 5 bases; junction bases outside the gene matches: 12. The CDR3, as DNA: TGTGCCAGCAGGCCTAGACAGGGGAAAGTCCACGAGCAGTACTTC. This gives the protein CASRPRQGKVHEQYF.

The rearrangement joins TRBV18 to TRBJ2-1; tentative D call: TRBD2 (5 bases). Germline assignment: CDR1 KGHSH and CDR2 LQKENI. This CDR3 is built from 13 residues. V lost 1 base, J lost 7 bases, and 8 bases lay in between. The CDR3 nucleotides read TGTGCCAGCTCACCACTAGCGCCGAATGAGCAGTTCTTC. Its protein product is CASSPLAPNEQFF.

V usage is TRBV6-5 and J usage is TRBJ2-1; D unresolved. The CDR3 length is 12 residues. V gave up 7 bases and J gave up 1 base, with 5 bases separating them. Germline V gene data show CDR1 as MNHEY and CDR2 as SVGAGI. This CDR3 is CASKRSYNEQFF. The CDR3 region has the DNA TGTGCCAGCAAAAGGTCCTACAATGAGCAGTTCTTC.

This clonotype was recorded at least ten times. CDR3 DNA sequence: TGTGCCACCAGCAGAGCGAAGCGGTACGAGCAGTACTTC. It is translated as CATSRAKRYEQYF. The chain uses TRBV15 and TRBJ2-7; maybe TRBD2 (5 bases). This CDR3 contains 13 residues. With 1 base removed from V and 4 bases from J, the gap between germline ends came to 8 bases. CDR1 and CDR2 from the germline V gene are LNHNV and YYDKDF (reference sequence).

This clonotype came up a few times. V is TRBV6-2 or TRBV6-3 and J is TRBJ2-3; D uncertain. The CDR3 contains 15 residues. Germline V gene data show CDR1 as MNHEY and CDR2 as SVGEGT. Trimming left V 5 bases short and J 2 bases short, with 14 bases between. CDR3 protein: CASSIAWATTDTQYF. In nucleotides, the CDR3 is TGTGCCAGCAGTATCGCATGGGCGACCACAGATACGCAGTATTTT.

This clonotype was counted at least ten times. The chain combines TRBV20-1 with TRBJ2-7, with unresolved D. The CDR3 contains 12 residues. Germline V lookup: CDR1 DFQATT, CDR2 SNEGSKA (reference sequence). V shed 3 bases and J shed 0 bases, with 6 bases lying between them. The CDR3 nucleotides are TGCAGTGCTAGTGGGGACTCCTACGAGCAGTACTTC. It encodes CSASGDSYEQYF.

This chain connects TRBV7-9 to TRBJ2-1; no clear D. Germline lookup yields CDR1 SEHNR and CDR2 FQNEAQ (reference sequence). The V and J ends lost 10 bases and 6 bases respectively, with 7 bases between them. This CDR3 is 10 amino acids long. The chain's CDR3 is CATDGNEQFF. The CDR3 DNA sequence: TGTGCCACCGACGGCAATGAGCAGTTCTTC.

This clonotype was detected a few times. CDR3 sequence: CASSSQGMGETQYF. The CDR3 DNA reads TGTGCCAGCAGCTCTCAGGGGATGGGGGAGACCCAGTACTTC. The chain links TRBV7-2 to TRBJ2-5; a possible D gene is TRBD1 (6 bases). The CDR3 is 14 residues long. Germline lookup yields CDR1 SGHTA and CDR2 FQGNSA. The V and J ends lost 4 bases and 5 bases respectively, with 14 bases between them.

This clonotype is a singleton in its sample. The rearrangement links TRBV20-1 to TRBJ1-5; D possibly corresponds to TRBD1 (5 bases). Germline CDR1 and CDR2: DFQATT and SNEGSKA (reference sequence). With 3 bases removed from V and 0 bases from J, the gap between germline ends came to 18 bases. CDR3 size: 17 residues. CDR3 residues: CSASRAGSRYSNQPQHF. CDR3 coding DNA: TGCAGTGCTAGTCGGGCAGGGTCGAGGTATAGCAATCAGCCCCAGCATTTT.

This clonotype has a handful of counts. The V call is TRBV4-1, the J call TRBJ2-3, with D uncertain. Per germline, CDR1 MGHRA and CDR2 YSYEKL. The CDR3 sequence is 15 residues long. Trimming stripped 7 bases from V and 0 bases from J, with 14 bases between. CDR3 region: CASKRIPVSTDTQYF. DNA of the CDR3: TGCGCCAGCAAGAGGATCCCCGTGAGCACAGATACGCAGTATTTT.

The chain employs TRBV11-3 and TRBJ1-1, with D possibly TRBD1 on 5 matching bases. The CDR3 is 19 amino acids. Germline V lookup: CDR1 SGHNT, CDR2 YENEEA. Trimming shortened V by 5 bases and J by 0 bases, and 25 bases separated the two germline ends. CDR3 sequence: CASSPPPGYISEVNTEAFF. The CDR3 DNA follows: TGTGCCAGCAGCCCCCCACCAGGGTATATCTCCGAGGTGAACACTGAAGCTTTCTTT. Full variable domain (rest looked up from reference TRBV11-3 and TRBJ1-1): EAGVVQSPRYKIIEKKQPVAFWCNPISGHNTLYWYLQNLGQGPELLIRYENEEAVDDSQLPKDRFSAERLKGVDSTLKIQPAELGDSAVYLCASSPPPGYISEVNTEAFFGQGTRLTVV.

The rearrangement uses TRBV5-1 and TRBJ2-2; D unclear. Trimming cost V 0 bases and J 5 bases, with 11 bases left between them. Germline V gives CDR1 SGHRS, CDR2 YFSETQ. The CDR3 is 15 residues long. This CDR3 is CASSLVVAVTGELFF. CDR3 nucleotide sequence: TGCGCCAGCAGCTTGGTAGTGGCGGTTACCGGGGAGCTGTTTTTT.

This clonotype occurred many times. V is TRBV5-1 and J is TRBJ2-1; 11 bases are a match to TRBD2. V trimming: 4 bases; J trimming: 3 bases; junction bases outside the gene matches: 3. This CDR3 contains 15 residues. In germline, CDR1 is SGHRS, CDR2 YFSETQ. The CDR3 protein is CASSRLAGIYNEQFF. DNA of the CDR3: TGCGCCAGCAGCCGACTAGCGGGAATCTACAATGAGCAGTTCTTC.

CDR3 in amino acids: CASRAGQARDNQPQHF. DNA for the CDR3: TGTGCCAGCAGGGCCGGACAGGCGAGGGACAATCAGCCCCAGCATTTT. This chain joins TRBV6-1 and TRBJ1-5, with 7 bases lining up with TRBD1. CDR1 and CDR2 from the germline V gene are MNHNS and SASEGT. J was trimmed by 3 bases and V by 6 bases; bases with no gene match: 11. This CDR3 has 16 residues.

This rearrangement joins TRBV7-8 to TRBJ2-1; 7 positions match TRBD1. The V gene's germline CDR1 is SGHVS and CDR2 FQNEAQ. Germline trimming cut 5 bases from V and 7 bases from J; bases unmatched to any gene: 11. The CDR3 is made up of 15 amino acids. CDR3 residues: CASSPGHLRGNEQFF. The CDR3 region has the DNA TGTGCCAGCAGCCCCGGGCATCTCAGGGGGAATGAGCAGTTCTTC.

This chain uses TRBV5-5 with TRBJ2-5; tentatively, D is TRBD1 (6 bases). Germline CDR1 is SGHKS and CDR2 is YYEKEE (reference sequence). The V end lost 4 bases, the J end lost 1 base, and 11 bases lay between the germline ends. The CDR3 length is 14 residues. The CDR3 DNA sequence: TGTGCCAGCAGCCTTCAACAGGGCCAAGAGACCCAGTACTTC. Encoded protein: CASSLQQGQETQYF. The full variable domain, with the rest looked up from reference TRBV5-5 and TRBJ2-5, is DAGVTQSPTHLIKTRGQQVTLRCSPISGHKSVSWYQQVLGQGPQFIFQYYEKEERGRGNFPDRFSARQFPNYSSELNVNALLLGDSALYLCASSLQQGQETQYFGPGTRLLVL.

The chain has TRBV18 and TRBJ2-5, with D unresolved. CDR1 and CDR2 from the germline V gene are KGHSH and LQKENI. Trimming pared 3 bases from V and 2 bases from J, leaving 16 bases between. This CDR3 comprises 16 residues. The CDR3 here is CASSPPELPLQETQYF. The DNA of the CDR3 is TGTGCCAGCTCACCCCCAGAGCTTCCCTTACAAGAGACCCAGTACTTC.

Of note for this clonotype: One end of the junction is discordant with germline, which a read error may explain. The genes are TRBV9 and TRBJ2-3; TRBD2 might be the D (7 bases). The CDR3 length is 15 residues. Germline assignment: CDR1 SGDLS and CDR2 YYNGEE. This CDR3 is CSSSGGGDSTDTQYF. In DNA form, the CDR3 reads TGTTCCAGCAGCGGAGGGGGGGACAGCACAGATACGCAGTATTTT.

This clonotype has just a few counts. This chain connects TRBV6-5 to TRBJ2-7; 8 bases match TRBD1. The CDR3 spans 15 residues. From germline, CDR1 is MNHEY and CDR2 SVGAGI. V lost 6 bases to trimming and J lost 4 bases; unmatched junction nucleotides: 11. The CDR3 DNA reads TGTGCCAGCAGCTACGCCGACAGGGGTGTGTACGAGCAGTACTTC. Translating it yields CASSYADRGVYEQYF.

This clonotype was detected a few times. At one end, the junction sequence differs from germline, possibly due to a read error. The CDR3 coding sequence is TGTGCCAGCAGTCTTCTAGCGGGCCACTCCTCCGAGCAGTACTTC. It translates to CASSLLAGHSSEQYF. This chain links TRBV12-3 or TRBV12-4 with TRBJ2-7; 8 positions agree with TRBD2. CDR3 length equals 15 residues.

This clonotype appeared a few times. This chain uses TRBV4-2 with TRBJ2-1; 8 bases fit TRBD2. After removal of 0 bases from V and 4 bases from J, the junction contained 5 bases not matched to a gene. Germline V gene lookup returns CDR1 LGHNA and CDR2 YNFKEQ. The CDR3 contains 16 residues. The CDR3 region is CASSQDGSGAYNEQFF. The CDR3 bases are TGTGCCAGCAGCCAAGACGGTAGCGGGGCATACAATGAGCAGTTCTTC.

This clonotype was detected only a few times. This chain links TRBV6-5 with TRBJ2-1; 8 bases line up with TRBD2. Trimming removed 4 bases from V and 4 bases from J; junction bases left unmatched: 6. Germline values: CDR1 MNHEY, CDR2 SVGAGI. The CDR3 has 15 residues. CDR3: CASSLRQREYNEQFF. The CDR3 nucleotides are TGTGCCAGCAGTTTACGCCAGCGGGAGTACAATGAGCAGTTCTTC.

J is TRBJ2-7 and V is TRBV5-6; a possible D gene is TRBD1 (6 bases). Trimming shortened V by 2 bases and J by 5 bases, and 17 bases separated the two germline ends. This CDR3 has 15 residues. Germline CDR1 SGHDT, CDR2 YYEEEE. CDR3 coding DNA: TGTGCCAGCAGCTTACAGGGTTGGAATCTCCACGAGCAGTACTTC. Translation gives CASSLQGWNLHEQYF. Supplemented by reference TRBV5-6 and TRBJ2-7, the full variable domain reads DAGVTQSPTHLIKTRGQQVTLRCSPKSGHDTVSWYQQALGQGPQFIFQYYEEEERQRGNFPDRFSGHQFPNYSSELNVNALLLGDSALYLCASSLQGWNLHEQYFGPGTRLTVT.

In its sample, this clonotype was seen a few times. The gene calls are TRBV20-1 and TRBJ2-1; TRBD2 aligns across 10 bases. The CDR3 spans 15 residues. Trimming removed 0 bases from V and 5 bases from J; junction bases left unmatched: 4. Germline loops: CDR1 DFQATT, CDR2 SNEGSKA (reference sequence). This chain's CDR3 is CSARDGLAVDNEQFF. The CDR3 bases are TGCAGTGCTAGAGACGGACTAGCGGTCGACAATGAGCAGTTCTTC.

For the CDR3, the DNA is TGTGCCAGCAGTTTAAAGCGACAGGGGGACTATGGCTACACCTTC. As protein: CASSLKRQGDYGYTF. V usage is TRBV12-3 or TRBV12-4 and J usage is TRBJ1-2; the match to TRBD1 covers 9 bases. The CDR3 spans 15 residues. V gave up 2 bases and J gave up 3 bases; unmatched junction bases: 4.

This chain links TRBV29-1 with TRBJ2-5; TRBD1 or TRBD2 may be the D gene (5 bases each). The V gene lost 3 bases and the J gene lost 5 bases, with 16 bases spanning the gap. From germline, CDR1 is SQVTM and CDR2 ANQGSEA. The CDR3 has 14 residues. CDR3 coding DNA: TGCAGCGTTGAGAGGGACCGTCTGCGGGAGACCCAGTACTTC. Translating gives CSVERDRLRETQYF. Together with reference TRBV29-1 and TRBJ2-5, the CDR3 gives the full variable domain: SAVISQKPSRDICQRGTSLTIQCQVDSQVTMMFWYRQQPGQSLTLIATANQGSEATYESGFVIDKFPISRPNLTFSTLTVSNMSPEDSSIYLCSVERDRLRETQYFGPGTRLLVL.

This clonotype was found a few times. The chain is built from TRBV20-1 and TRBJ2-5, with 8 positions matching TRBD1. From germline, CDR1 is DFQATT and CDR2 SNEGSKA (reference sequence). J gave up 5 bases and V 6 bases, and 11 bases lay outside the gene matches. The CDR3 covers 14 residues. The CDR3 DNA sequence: TGCAGTGCCAGGACAGGGCCCCTCCTGGAGACCCAGTACTTC. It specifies CSARTGPLLETQYF.

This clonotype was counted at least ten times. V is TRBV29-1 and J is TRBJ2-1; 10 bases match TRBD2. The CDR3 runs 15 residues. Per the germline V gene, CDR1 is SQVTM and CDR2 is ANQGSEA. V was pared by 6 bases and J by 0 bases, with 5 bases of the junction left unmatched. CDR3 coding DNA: TGCAGCGTCACTAGCGGGATCTACTCCTACAATGAGCAGTTCTTC. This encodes CSVTSGIYSYNEQFF.

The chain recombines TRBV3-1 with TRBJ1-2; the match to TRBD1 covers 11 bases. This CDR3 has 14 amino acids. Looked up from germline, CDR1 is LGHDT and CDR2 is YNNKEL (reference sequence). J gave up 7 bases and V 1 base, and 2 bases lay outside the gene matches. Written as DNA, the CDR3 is TGTGCCAGCAGCCAAGGGACAGGGGGCGTTGGCTACACCTTC. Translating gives CASSQGTGGVGYTF. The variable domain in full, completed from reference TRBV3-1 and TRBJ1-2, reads DTAVSQTPKYLVTQMGNDKSIKCEQNLGHDTMYWYKQDSKKFLKIMFSYNNKELIINETVPNRFSPKSPDKAHLNLHINSLELGDSAVYFCASSQGTGGVGYTFGSGTRLTVV.